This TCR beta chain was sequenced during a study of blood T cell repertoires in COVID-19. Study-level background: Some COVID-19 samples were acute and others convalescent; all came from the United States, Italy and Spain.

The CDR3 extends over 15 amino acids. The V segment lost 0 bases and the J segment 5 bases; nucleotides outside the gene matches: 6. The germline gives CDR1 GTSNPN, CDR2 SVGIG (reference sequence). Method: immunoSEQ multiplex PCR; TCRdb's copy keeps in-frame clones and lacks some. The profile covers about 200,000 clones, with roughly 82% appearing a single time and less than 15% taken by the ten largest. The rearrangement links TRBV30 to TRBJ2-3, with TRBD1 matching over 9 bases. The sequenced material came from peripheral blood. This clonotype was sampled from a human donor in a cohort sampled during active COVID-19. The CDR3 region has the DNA TGTGCCTGGAGTGTAGGGGGACAGGGAGGAGATACGCAGTATTTT. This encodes CAWSVGGQGGDTQYF.